This TCR beta chain was sequenced in a study of shared clonotypes between healthy human individuals. Germline values: CDR1 MNHNY, CDR2 SVGAGI (reference sequence). Trimming left V 6 bases short and J 1 base short, with 11 bases between. This CDR3 spans 14 amino acids. General study findings and limits: Naive subsets generally exceeded memory subsets in estimated richness.

Assay execution took place at the deep level. As handled by the study authors: Because ImmunoSEQ provided only junction sequences with no quality scores, the filtering differed. Repertoires were generated with immunoSEQ multiplex PCR, while TCRdb's copy carries only in-frame clones and drops some. The DNA gave D and trimming, while V, J and clone size come from that table. The data hold millions of clones, with roughly 95% observed a single time. For this clone: Its cognate antigen is unknown.

This clonotype was obtained from a man aged 18 to 30 in good health. Sequenced sample: naive CD4+ T cells sorted from blood. Subset given: CD45RA+ positively selected. The rearrangement links TRBV6-6 to TRBJ2-3, with D perhaps matching TRBD2 (5 bases). CDR3 amino acids: CASRWELGTDTQYF. DNA of the CDR3: TGTGCCAGCAGGTGGGAGCTGGGCACAGATACGCAGTATTTT.